A single TCR beta chain is shown here with its context. Its cognate antigen is unknown. The CDR3 consists of 18 residues. The data originate from a study of cytomegalovirus exposure and HLA in healthy donors. Study findings and constraints: Most TCR sequences were rare, but some public TCRs occurred in many donors. A later analysis found that most CMV-associated TCR beta chains appeared HLA-restricted. The study carried out a later analysis of TCR beta sequences. It associated approximately 17,000 of them with specific HLA alleles at a false discovery rate of 0.05.

The PCR contained 60 Vbeta and 13 Jbeta primers. TCRdb's copy holds only in-frame clones and misses some; the assay was immunoSEQ multiplex PCR. The sample has about 86,000 clones; roughly 83% are singletons. This TCR was sampled from a woman aged 40 to 50 in good health and CMV-seropositive. This rearrangement joins TRBV1 to TRBJ2-1; the D call TRBD2 from the table was never checked on the DNA. TRBV1 is flagged as a pseudogene. Sequencing was carried out using PBMCs. The CDR3 DNA follows: TGCACCAGCAGCCAAGAAGATAGCGGGAGGGCCCGTTGGAATGAGCAGTTCTTC. It specifies CTSSQEDSGRARWNEQFF.